The 30 T cell receptor beta chains in this list originate from one sample, sequenced in a study of blood T cell repertoires in COVID-19. Assay: immunoSEQ multiplex PCR; the TCRdb copy retains only in-frame clones and omits some. There are 200,000 to 300,000 clones in the sample; about three quarters occur only once, and 3.3% lies in the top ten. Sequencing was performed on peripheral blood. The receptors here all came from a woman of 80 years or more with acute or convalescent COVID-19.

This chain uses TRBV5-8 with TRBJ2-3; no clear D gene. V was shortened by 4 bases and J by 1 base, with 13 bases between the two germline ends. This CDR3 region has 15 residues. Germline CDR1 reads SGHTS; CDR2 reads YDEGEE. CDR3 protein: CASSRGIFGTDTQYF. As DNA, the CDR3 is TGTGCCAGCAGCCGCGGTATATTTGGCACAGATACGCAGTATTTT.

This chain joins TRBV7-8 and TRBJ1-6; possible D gene TRBD1, 5 bases. This CDR3 contains 18 residues. Germline V gives CDR1 SGHVS, CDR2 FQNEAQ. V dropped 7 bases and J dropped 0 bases, with 19 bases sitting between them. CDR3 amino acids: CASNNPPGPSSYNSPLHF. The CDR3 nucleotides read TGTGCCAGCAACAACCCCCCAGGGCCTAGCTCCTATAATTCACCCCTCCACTTT.

As concerns this clone: The sample holds other DNA sequences that translate to the same CDR3. CDR3 sequence: CASSEQGSYEQYF. Written as DNA, the CDR3 is TGCGCCAGCAGTGAACAGGGATCCTACGAGCAGTACTTC. The chain is built from TRBV10-2 and TRBJ2-7, with a tentative D call TRBD1 (6 bases). Germline loops: CDR1 WSHSY, CDR2 SAAADI. This CDR3 has 13 amino acids. The V and J ends lost 3 bases and 1 base respectively, with 7 bases between them.

In this sample, this clone turned up once. The chain links TRBV5-6 to TRBJ1-5; D remains unclear. V shed 0 bases and J shed 5 bases, with 12 bases lying between them. The germline V gene has CDR1 SGHDT and CDR2 YYEEEE. The CDR3 has 15 amino acids. Here the CDR3 reads CASSLASEPHQPQHF. The CDR3 region has the DNA TGTGCCAGCAGCTTGGCCAGCGAGCCCCATCAGCCCCAGCATTTT.

This chain connects TRBV2 to TRBJ1-4; no reliable D call. Trimming cost V 3 bases and J 7 bases, with 9 bases left between them. Germline lookup yields CDR1 SNHLY and CDR2 FYNNEI. The CDR3 spans 13 residues. CDR3 DNA: TGTGCCAGCAGTGATTCCGGACTTGAAAAACTGTTTTTT. Translated, it gives CASSDSGLEKLFF. The whole variable domain, remainder taken from reference TRBV2 and TRBJ1-4, is EPEVTQTPSHQVTQMGQEVILRCVPISNHLYFYWYRQILGQKVEFLVSFYNNEISEKSEIFDDQFSVERPDGSNFTLKIRSTKLEDSAMYFCASSDSGLEKLFFGSGTQLSVL.

The chain carries TRBV19 and TRBJ1-5; 8 positions agree with TRBD1. The CDR3 is 16 amino acids. The germline gives CDR1 LNHDA, CDR2 SQIVND (reference sequence). The V segment lost 7 bases and the J segment 7 bases; nucleotides outside the gene matches: 15. The CDR3 region is CASTHRGGQGTQPQHF. The DNA for the CDR3 is TGTGCCAGTACCCATAGGGGAGGACAGGGTACGCAGCCCCAGCATTTT.

The chain uses TRBV23-1 and TRBJ1-2; D is unclear. TRBV23-1 is an ORF for which the function is uncertain. This CDR3 is built from 13 residues. The germline V and J ends were trimmed by 3 bases and 3 bases, with 8 bases remaining between them. CDR3 coding DNA: TGCGCCAGCAGTCACGCGGAGTACTATGGCTACACCTTC. The encoded protein is CASSHAEYYGYTF.

The chain uses TRBV7-2 and TRBJ2-7; a weak D match, TRBD1 (6 bases). The ends were cut back, 7 bases at V and 2 bases at J, with 15 bases in the middle. Germline lookup yields CDR1 SGHTA and CDR2 FQGNSA. There are 14 residues in the CDR3. CDR3 protein: CASNEVQGPYEQYF. For the CDR3, the DNA is TGTGCCAGCAACGAGGTACAGGGCCCCTACGAGCAGTACTTC.

This rearrangement joins TRBV5-1 to TRBJ1-6; D may be TRBD1 (5 bases). The V gene's germline CDR1 is SGHRS and CDR2 YFSETQ. The CDR3 has 14 amino acids. V was cut by 5 bases and J by 5 bases, with 11 bases left in between. The DNA for the CDR3 is TGCGCCAGCAGTCGGAGGGGCGATAATTCACCCCTCCACTTT. It translates to CASSRRGDNSPLHF.

CDR3 sequence reads: CASSRTGANVLTF. Written as DNA, the CDR3 is TGTGCCAGTTCTAGGACTGGGGCCAACGTCCTGACTTTC. The V call is TRBV19, the J call TRBJ2-6; D unclear. V was pared by 8 bases and J by 2 bases, with 7 bases between. Germline CDR1 and CDR2: LNHDA and SQIVND (reference sequence). The CDR3 is 13 amino acids.

This chain joins TRBV4-1 and TRBJ2-1; 15 bases line up with TRBD2. The CDR3 consists of 17 residues. V shed 4 bases and J 7 bases; nucleotides not matched to a gene: 8. Germline CDR1 is MGHRA and CDR2 is YSYEKL. In DNA form, the CDR3 reads TGCGCCAGCAGCCCCCTCGGACTAGCGGGAGGGTATAATGAGCAGTTCTTC. Its translation is CASSPLGLAGGYNEQFF.

This clone occurred many times. The CDR3 sequence: CASSYWPTGDSPLHF. The CDR3 region has the DNA TGTGCCAGCAGTTACTGGCCGACAGGCGATTCACCCCTCCACTTT. The rearrangement uses TRBV6-5 and TRBJ1-6; perhaps TRBD1 as D (6 bases). The V gene lost 1 base and the J gene lost 8 bases, with 12 bases spanning the gap. Germline values: CDR1 MNHEY, CDR2 SVGAGI. The CDR3 runs 15 residues.

The CDR3 region has the DNA TGTGCCAGTAGTCCCGCGGGGACTAGCGGCTCCTACGAGCAGTACTTC. Protein sequence: CASSPAGTSGSYEQYF. The V call is TRBV19, the J call TRBJ2-7; 11 nucleotides line up with TRBD2. From germline, CDR1 is LNHDA and CDR2 SQIVND (reference sequence). After removal of 5 bases from V and 0 bases from J, the junction contained 6 bases not matched to a gene. There are 16 residues in the CDR3.

V is TRBV21-1 and J is TRBJ1-4; no check of the table's D call, TRBD1, against the DNA was made. TRBV21-1 is recorded as a pseudogene. This CDR3 has 20 amino acids. The CDR3, as DNA: TGTGCCAGCAGCAAAAAGGGCCCATGCAGGGGGGAGAGGGAGAATGAAAAACTGTTTTTT. It yields the protein CASSKKGPCRGERENEKLFF.

V is TRBV19 and J is TRBJ2-1; the match to TRBD2 covers 8 bases. Germline loops: CDR1 LNHDA, CDR2 SQIVND (reference sequence). V was pared by 5 bases and J by 4 bases, with 13 bases of the junction left unmatched. The CDR3 runs to 17 residues. The CDR3 region is CASSPLLGSGSYNEQFF. Here the CDR3 DNA reads TGTGCCAGTAGTCCACTCCTTGGAAGCGGGAGTTACAATGAGCAGTTCTTC.

This clone was detected only a few times. V and J are TRBV14 and TRBJ2-7; 8 nucleotides agree with TRBD2. There are 14 residues in the CDR3. V was clipped by 1 base and J by 9 bases; unmatched bases: 8. Germline CDR1 and CDR2: SGHDN and FVKESK. The CDR3 here is CASSQAGGQVPQYF. In nucleotides, the CDR3 is TGTGCCAGCAGCCAAGCGGGGGGGCAGGTTCCGCAGTACTTC.

This chain uses TRBV21-1 with TRBJ1-2; TRBD1 was called by the table and not checked on the DNA. TRBV21-1 is shown as a pseudogene. CDR3 length: 16 amino acids. The chain's CDR3 is CASSKVAGGPNYGYTF. DNA for the CDR3: TGTGCCAGCAGCAAAGTGGCAGGGGGTCCCAACTATGGCTACACCTTC.

The CDR3 loop is CASSPDSSTDTQYF. DNA for the CDR3: TGTGCCAGCAGCCCGGACAGTAGCACAGATACGCAGTATTTT. The chain links TRBV5-6 to TRBJ2-3, with D possibly being TRBD1 (6 bases). V lost 4 bases, J lost 0 bases, and 9 bases lay in between. The CDR3 sequence is 14 residues long. Germline V lookup: CDR1 SGHDT, CDR2 YYEEEE.

The chain joins TRBV7-9 to TRBJ2-7; 9 positions match TRBD2. Trimming at V came to 3 bases and at J to 6 bases, leaving 3 bases not matched to a gene. The CDR3 extends over 13 amino acids. Germline CDR1 and CDR2: SEHNR and FQNEAQ (reference sequence). For the CDR3, the DNA is TGTGCCAGCAGCTTGGCGGGGGGGTTCGAGCAGTACTTC. Translating it yields CASSLAGGFEQYF.

The chain uses TRBV19 and TRBJ1-3; tentatively, D is TRBD1 (5 bases). This CDR3 has 15 amino acids. V gave up 4 bases and J gave up 2 bases, with 12 bases separating them. CDR1 is LNHDA, CDR2 SQIVND, per germline (reference sequence). CDR3 nucleotide sequence: TGTGCCAGTAGTACTCAGGGTTCGGCTGGAAACACCATATATTTT. Translation: CASSTQGSAGNTIYF.

This clone was recorded a few times. The rearrangement uses TRBV2 and TRBJ2-7; 7 bases match TRBD2. This CDR3 region has 14 residues. Germline CDR1 reads SNHLY; CDR2 reads FYNNEI. The ends lost 6 bases at V and 0 bases at J; junction bases unmatched: 5. The CDR3 DNA follows: TGTGCCAGCAGGGGAGGGGAGGTCTCCTACGAGCAGTACTTC. Residues: CASRGGEVSYEQYF.

V gene TRBV6-5 combines with J gene TRBJ2-1, with 9 bases aligning to TRBD2. Germline V lookup: CDR1 MNHEY, CDR2 SVGAGI. V was clipped by 5 bases and J by 4 bases; unmatched bases: 6. The CDR3 runs to 15 residues. The CDR3 sequence: CASSSSGGPYNEQFF. Here the CDR3 DNA reads TGTGCCAGCAGTAGTAGCGGGGGCCCTTACAATGAGCAGTTCTTC.

The rearrangement uses TRBV7-9 and TRBJ2-7; D is perhaps TRBD1 (6 bases). V was trimmed by 5 bases and J by 5 bases, leaving 19 bases between them. CDR1 and CDR2 from the germline V gene are SEHNR and FQNEAQ (reference sequence). The CDR3 runs to 15 residues. The CDR3 reads CASSPYRVLGDEQYF. CDR3 DNA sequence: TGTGCCAGCAGCCCATACAGGGTCCTGGGCGACGAGCAGTACTTC.

This chain uses TRBV2 with TRBJ1-3; no clear D gene. V lost 3 bases and J 2 bases, leaving 11 bases between the germline ends. CDR1 is SNHLY and CDR2 is FYNNEI in the germline V gene. The CDR3 runs to 15 residues. CDR3: CASSEGRVTGNTIYF. CDR3 in DNA: TGTGCCAGCAGTGAGGGCAGAGTCACTGGAAACACCATATATTTT.

The chain carries TRBV5-1 and TRBJ2-4, with 16 bases aligning to TRBD2. Looked up from germline, CDR1 is SGHRS and CDR2 is YFSETQ. The CDR3 totals 16 residues. J gave up 14 bases and V 4 bases, and 12 bases lay outside the gene matches. The CDR3, as DNA: TGCGCCAGCAGCGCTTATCCCGGGACTAGCGGGGGGGCCGAGTACTTC. Translating it yields CASSAYPGTSGGAEYF.

CDR3 residues: CASSQKRRSEKLFF. In DNA, the CDR3 is TGTGCCAGCAGCCAAAAACGCCGTAGTGAAAAACTGTTTTTT. V is TRBV3-1 (or the pseudogene TRBV3-2) and J is TRBJ1-4; D is unresolved. The V gene's germline CDR1 is LGHDT and CDR2 YNNKEL (reference sequence). Trimming took off 2 bases at V and 7 bases at J, with 11 bases between the two ends. This CDR3 comprises 14 residues.

The chain recombines TRBV19 with TRBJ1-1; tentative D call: TRBD1 (5 bases). The germline CDR1 and CDR2 sequences are LNHDA and SQIVND (reference sequence). With 9 bases removed from V and 1 base from J, the gap between germline ends came to 12 bases. The CDR3 totals 13 residues. The CDR3 protein is CASRDFENTEAFF. In DNA, the CDR3 is TGTGCCAGCCGGGACTTTGAGAACACTGAAGCTTTCTTT.

This chain connects TRBV15 to TRBJ2-7; D is undetermined. Germline CDR1 and CDR2: LNHNV and YYDKDF (reference sequence). Trimming cost V 0 bases and J 2 bases, with 8 bases left between them. CDR3 length equals 14 residues. CDR3 protein: CATSRDRHTYEQYF. The DNA for the CDR3 is TGTGCCACCAGCAGAGACCGACACACCTACGAGCAGTACTTC.

The rearrangement links TRBV23-1 to TRBJ2-7; 8 nucleotides line up with TRBD2. TRBV23-1 is an ORF for which the function is uncertain. This CDR3 is built from 17 residues. Trimming removed 6 bases from V and 0 bases from J; junction bases left unmatched: 13. The CDR3 DNA reads TGCGCCAGCAGCCGAAATCCGGGGGGGCGAAGCTCCTACGAGCAGTACTTC. The encoded protein is CASSRNPGGRSSYEQYF.

This chain uses TRBV3-1 (or the pseudogene TRBV3-2) with TRBJ2-7; the D gene is possibly TRBD2 (5 bases). The germline CDR1 and CDR2 sequences are LGHDT and YNNKEL (reference sequence). Trimming cost V 4 bases and J 3 bases, with 16 bases left between them. The CDR3 sequence is 15 residues long. The chain's CDR3 is CASSPEDRRGYEQYF. The CDR3 DNA sequence: TGTGCCAGCAGCCCTGAGGATAGACGGGGCTACGAGCAGTACTTC.